A selection of T cell receptor beta chains follows, all from one sample in a study of human T cells and chemical hapten exposure. In TCRdb, the RACE reads were re-called with MiXCR into one record per CDR3 protein. The profile shows around 150,000 distinct CDR3 sequences, roughly 15% of them singletons. The specimen comprised whole blood, sampled in connection with sensitization to the hapten diphenylcyclopropenone (DPC). All receptors derive from a woman aged 25-40 years with alopecia areata. Some clones in this sample may be carry-over from other donors' samples. Both conserved end residues are part of each CDR3. Each record gives: J gene, CDR3 length, D gene, V gene, clone size, CDR3 DNA, CDR3 protein. A D gene is named only where the DNA matches it firmly. Clone size appears in some rows only: once, few, many, or a class for an expanded clone.

J gene: TRBJ2-7
CDR3 length: 14
D gene: TRBD2
V gene: TRBV29-1
clone size: many
CDR3 DNA: TGCAGCGTTGGTCGAGGACTAGGAATCTACGAGCAGTACTTC
CDR3 protein: CSVGRGLGIYEQYF

J gene: TRBJ2-7
CDR3 length: 15
D gene: .
V gene: TRBV10-3
clone size: few
CDR3 DNA: TGTGCCATCAGTGAGGTCAGGGTCCACGACTACGAGCAGTACTTC
CDR3 protein: CAISEVRVHDYEQYF

J gene: TRBJ2-1
CDR3 length: 17
D gene: TRBD1
V gene: TRBV28
clone size: .
CDR3 DNA: TGTGCCAGCAGCCCAATTTTGGGGACAGGGGCAAACAATGAGCAGTTCTTC
CDR3 protein: CASSPILGTGANNEQFF

J gene: TRBJ2-2
CDR3 length: 15
D gene: .
V gene: TRBV5-6
clone size: few
CDR3 DNA: TGTGCCAGCAGCCGGTGGGGCTTCGACACCGGGGAGCTGTTTTTT
CDR3 protein: CASSRWGFDTGELFF

J gene: TRBJ2-2
CDR3 length: 13
D gene: .
V gene: TRBV5-1
clone size: .
CDR3 DNA: TGCGCCAGCAGCTTTGGGGATTCGGGGGAGCTGTTTTTT
CDR3 protein: CASSFGDSGELFF

J gene: TRBJ1-1
CDR3 length: 13
D gene: TRBD1
V gene: TRBV12-3/TRBV12-4
clone size: many
CDR3 DNA: TGTGCCAGCACTAGGACAGGGGGCGTTGAAGCTTTCTTT
CDR3 protein: CASTRTGGVEAFF

J gene: TRBJ2-4
CDR3 length: 15
D gene: .
V gene: TRBV5-8
clone size: .
CDR3 DNA: TGTGCCAGCACCCTCGGACTGCTAGCCAAAAACATTCAGTACTTC
CDR3 protein: CASTLGLLAKNIQYF

J gene: TRBJ2-1
CDR3 length: 15
D gene: TRBD1
V gene: TRBV28
clone size: .
CDR3 DNA: TGTGCCAGCGCCCTTCTAGGGGGCCTCTACAATGAGCAGTTCTTC
CDR3 protein: CASALLGGLYNEQFF

J gene: TRBJ2-3
CDR3 length: 16
D gene: TRBD1
V gene: TRBV4-3
clone size: few
CDR3 DNA: TGCGCCAGCAGCCAAGTCGCAGGGGGTATTTTGGATACGCAGTATTTT
CDR3 protein: CASSQVAGGILDTQYF

J gene: TRBJ2-1
CDR3 length: 12
D gene: TRBD1
V gene: TRBV29-1
clone size: few
CDR3 DNA: TGCAGCGCCGGACAGGTCAGCAATGAGCAGTTCTTC
CDR3 protein: CSAGQVSNEQFF

J gene: TRBJ1-1
CDR3 length: 13
D gene: .
V gene: TRBV28
clone size: few
CDR3 DNA: TGTGCCAGCAGTTTATGGGGGGCCCTTGAAGCTTTCTTT
CDR3 protein: CASSLWGALEAFF

J gene: TRBJ2-2
CDR3 length: 16
D gene: TRBD1
V gene: TRBV6-6
clone size: few
CDR3 DNA: TGTGCCAGCAGTTATAGGACAGGGGTAAACACCGGGGAGCTGTTTTTT
CDR3 protein: CASSYRTGVNTGELFF

J gene: TRBJ1-1
CDR3 length: 15
D gene: TRBD1
V gene: TRBV7-9
clone size: few
CDR3 DNA: TGTGCCAGCAGCGCCCGACAGGGAATGAACACTGAAGCTTTCTTT
CDR3 protein: CASSARQGMNTEAFF

J gene: TRBJ2-7
CDR3 length: 15
D gene: TRBD2
V gene: TRBV12-3/TRBV12-4
clone size: few
CDR3 DNA: TGTGCCAGCAGTTCAGCGGCGGGACTAGTCTACGAGCAGTACTTC
CDR3 protein: CASSSAAGLVYEQYF

J gene: TRBJ1-1
CDR3 length: 13
D gene: .
V gene: TRBV20-1
clone size: few
CDR3 DNA: TGCAGTGCTCGCAGAGACGGTAGCACTGAAGCTTTCTTT
CDR3 protein: CSARRDGSTEAFF

J gene: TRBJ1-2
CDR3 length: 13
D gene: .
V gene: TRBV19
clone size: .
CDR3 DNA: TGTGCCAGTAGTATAGATAAAGGGGCTGGCTACACCTTC
CDR3 protein: CASSIDKGAGYTF

J gene: TRBJ1-1
CDR3 length: 14
D gene: .
V gene: TRBV20-1
clone size: many
CDR3 DNA: TGCAGTGCTAGAGTTCCAGGGAAGAACACTGAAGCTTTCTTT
CDR3 protein: CSARVPGKNTEAFF

J gene: TRBJ1-4
CDR3 length: 15
D gene: TRBD1
V gene: TRBV5-1
clone size: .
CDR3 DNA: TGCGCCAGCAGCTTGGGTGGACAGGGGTACGAAAAACTGTTTTTT
CDR3 protein: CASSLGGQGYEKLFF

J gene: TRBJ1-2
CDR3 length: 16
D gene: TRBD1
V gene: TRBV30
clone size: many
CDR3 DNA: TGTGCCTGGAGTGATCCGCGGGGACAGGGTAACTATGGCTACACCTTC
CDR3 protein: CAWSDPRGQGNYGYTF

J gene: TRBJ2-5
CDR3 length: 13
D gene: .
V gene: TRBV30
clone size: few
CDR3 DNA: TGTGCCGGGACGTCGGGCAGCCGAGAGACCCAGTACTTC
CDR3 protein: CAGTSGSRETQYF

J gene: TRBJ1-2
CDR3 length: 13
D gene: .
V gene: TRBV4-1
clone size: .
CDR3 DNA: TGCGCCAGCAGCCAAGCCTCGGCAGACACTAATACCTTC
CDR3 protein: CASSQASADTNTF

J gene: TRBJ2-1
CDR3 length: 15
D gene: .
V gene: TRBV18
clone size: .
CDR3 DNA: TGTGCCAGCTCACCACCCAGTAGCTCCTACAATGAGCAGTTCTTC
CDR3 protein: CASSPPSSSYNEQFF

J gene: TRBJ2-5
CDR3 length: 16
D gene: TRBD1
V gene: TRBV20-1
clone size: few
CDR3 DNA: TGCAGTGCTAGTCCGGACAGGGGCCTCATAGGAGAGACCCAGTACTTC
CDR3 protein: CSASPDRGLIGETQYF

J gene: TRBJ2-7
CDR3 length: 15
D gene: TRBD1
V gene: TRBV6-5
clone size: few
CDR3 DNA: TGTGCCAGCCAAACCCCCGGGACAGGAACCTACGAGCAGTACTTC
CDR3 protein: CASQTPGTGTYEQYF

J gene: TRBJ1-1
CDR3 length: 14
D gene: .
V gene: TRBV6-5
clone size: .
CDR3 DNA: TGTGCCAGCAGAAAACCTAATATGAACACTGAAGCTTTCTTT
CDR3 protein: CASRKPNMNTEAFF

J gene: TRBJ2-2
CDR3 length: 13
D gene: .
V gene: TRBV29-1
clone size: few
CDR3 DNA: TGCAGCGTCAGGACAGAAAACACCGGGGAGCTGTTTTTT
CDR3 protein: CSVRTENTGELFF

J gene: TRBJ2-1
CDR3 length: 15
D gene: TRBD2
V gene: TRBV6-5
clone size: .
CDR3 DNA: TGTGCCAGCTACCCCTCCGGGACTAGGTACAATGAGCAGTTCTTC
CDR3 protein: CASYPSGTRYNEQFF

J gene: TRBJ2-7
CDR3 length: 15
D gene: .
V gene: TRBV29-1
clone size: .
CDR3 DNA: TGCAGCGCGATTTCCGACAGAAGAAGCTCCTACGAGCAGTACTTC
CDR3 protein: CSAISDRRSSYEQYF

J gene: TRBJ2-3
CDR3 length: 15
D gene: TRBD2
V gene: TRBV18
clone size: few
CDR3 DNA: TGTGCCAGCTCCCTAGCGGGATTCGGCACAGATACGCAGTATTTT
CDR3 protein: CASSLAGFGTDTQYF

J gene: TRBJ1-3
CDR3 length: 14
D gene: TRBD1
V gene: TRBV20-1
clone size: few
CDR3 DNA: TGCAGTGTCCGGGGGAACAGGGGATTAAACACCATATATTTT
CDR3 protein: CSVRGNRGLNTIYF

J gene: TRBJ2-3
CDR3 length: 15
D gene: TRBD2
V gene: TRBV7-9
clone size: few
CDR3 DNA: TGTGCCAGCAGCTTCGGACTAGCCAACACAGATACGCAGTATTTT
CDR3 protein: CASSFGLANTDTQYF

J gene: TRBJ1-1
CDR3 length: 14
D gene: .
V gene: TRBV9
clone size: few
CDR3 DNA: TGTGCCAGCAGCGTAGATTCGGGATACACTGAAGCTTTCTTT
CDR3 protein: CASSVDSGYTEAFF

J gene: TRBJ2-7
CDR3 length: 13
D gene: .
V gene: TRBV5-5
clone size: many
CDR3 DNA: TGTGCCAGCAGCTTGGAGACAGACCTCGAGCAGTACTTC
CDR3 protein: CASSLETDLEQYF

J gene: TRBJ2-3
CDR3 length: 15
D gene: TRBD2
V gene: TRBV7-8
clone size: .
CDR3 DNA: TGTGCCAGCAGCGTTAGCGGGAGGGCCGCAGATACGCAGTATTTT
CDR3 protein: CASSVSGRAADTQYF

J gene: TRBJ1-3
CDR3 length: 17
D gene: .
V gene: TRBV7-8
clone size: few
CDR3 DNA: TGTGCCATCTCCCCCCGGCCCACCGGGGGGGGCGAAGACACCATATATTTT
CDR3 protein: CAISPRPTGGGEDTIYF

J gene: TRBJ2-1
CDR3 length: 16
D gene: .
V gene: TRBV7-7
clone size: many
CDR3 DNA: TGTGCTAGCAGCTTGTCAGTCCAGACGGCCTACAATGAGCAGTTCTTC
CDR3 protein: CASSLSVQTAYNEQFF

J gene: TRBJ1-1
CDR3 length: 13
D gene: .
V gene: TRBV6-5
clone size: few
CDR3 DNA: TGTGCCAGCAGGGCCGATCTCGTCACTGAAGCTTTCTTT
CDR3 protein: CASRADLVTEAFF

J gene: TRBJ1-6
CDR3 length: 16
D gene: .
V gene: TRBV20-1
clone size: few
CDR3 DNA: TGCAGTGCTAGGTCCCAACTACTGGGTGATAATTCACCCCTCCACTTT
CDR3 protein: CSARSQLLGDNSPLHF

J gene: TRBJ2-2
CDR3 length: 16
D gene: TRBD1
V gene: TRBV12-3/TRBV12-4
clone size: .
CDR3 DNA: TGTGCCAGCAGTTCCCGCGGACAGGGGAACACCGGGGAGCTGTTTTTT
CDR3 protein: CASSSRGQGNTGELFF

J gene: TRBJ2-4
CDR3 length: 14
D gene: .
V gene: TRBV6-2/TRBV6-3
clone size: .
CDR3 DNA: TGTGCCAGCAGTTTCTCCGGGACGCAAAACATTCAGTACTTC
CDR3 protein: CASSFSGTQNIQYF

J gene: TRBJ1-1
CDR3 length: 11
D gene: .
V gene: TRBV20-1
clone size: few
CDR3 DNA: TGCAGTGCTAGAGACGACGGGGAAGCTTTCTTT
CDR3 protein: CSARDDGEAFF

J gene: TRBJ2-3
CDR3 length: 17
D gene: TRBD2
V gene: TRBV5-4
clone size: .
CDR3 DNA: TGTGCCAGCAGCTTGTTCCAGCGGGGGGCCGACACAGATACGCAGTATTTT
CDR3 protein: CASSLFQRGADTDTQYF

J gene: TRBJ1-1
CDR3 length: 14
D gene: .
V gene: TRBV7-2
clone size: few
CDR3 DNA: TGTGCCAGCAGCTTAGACAGTCAGCCGAAGGTAGCTTTCTTT
CDR3 protein: CASSLDSQPKVAFF

J gene: TRBJ1-6
CDR3 length: 16
D gene: .
V gene: TRBV3-1
clone size: .
CDR3 DNA: TGTGCCAGCAGCCAAGATCAGCCGGGAGGGAATTCACCCCTCCACTTT
CDR3 protein: CASSQDQPGGNSPLHF

J gene: TRBJ2-3
CDR3 length: 16
D gene: .
V gene: TRBV7-6
clone size: .
CDR3 DNA: TGTGCCAGCACCTTTGGAGCCAGGGGGGGAGCAGATACGCAGTATTTT
CDR3 protein: CASTFGARGGADTQYF

J gene: TRBJ2-7
CDR3 length: 12
D gene: .
V gene: TRBV18
clone size: many
CDR3 DNA: TGTGCCAGCTCACCCCAGGGAGTCGAGCAGTACTTC
CDR3 protein: CASSPQGVEQYF

J gene: TRBJ2-6
CDR3 length: 13
D gene: .
V gene: TRBV4-1
clone size: .
CDR3 DNA: TGCGCCAGCAGCCTTCCTGGGGCCAACGTCCTGACTTTC
CDR3 protein: CASSLPGANVLTF